The 24 T cell receptor beta chains listed next were all sequenced from one sample in a study of blood T cell repertoires in COVID-19. Here immunoSEQ multiplex PCR was the method, and the copy in TCRdb shows in-frame clones only, minus some. The data contain about 250,000 clones, 89% of them singletons. The sample consisted of PBMCs or T cells enriched from blood (not recorded which). All receptors come from a woman under 40 with acute COVID-19.

This clone has only a few counts. The chain couples TRBV27 to TRBJ1-2; 7 nucleotides agree with TRBD1. The CDR3 totals 13 residues. J was trimmed by 6 bases and V by 2 bases; bases with no gene match: 3. Germline V gene sequence: CDR1 MNHEY, CDR2 SMNVEV (reference sequence). CDR3 coding DNA: TGTGCCAGCAGTTTACAAGGGGGCGATGGCTACACCTTC. This translates into CASSLQGGDGYTF.

This chain uses TRBV27 with TRBJ1-6, with 8 bases aligning to TRBD1. The CDR3 sequence is 16 residues long. With 5 bases clipped from V and 7 bases from J, the junction kept 10 bases outside the gene matches. Germline assignment: CDR1 MNHEY and CDR2 SMNVEV (reference sequence). CDR3 bases: TGTGCCAGCAGTCTACAAACCGGACAGGGAAATTCACCCCTCCACTTT. Translating gives CASSLQTGQGNSPLHF.

The V call is TRBV30, the J call TRBJ1-1; tentatively, D is TRBD1 (5 bases). The CDR3 runs to 15 residues. V lost 0 bases, J lost 1 base, and 12 bases lay in between. Per germline, CDR1 GTSNPN and CDR2 SVGIG (reference sequence). CDR3 DNA: TGTGCCTGGAGTGTAGGGGAGGATGGGAACACTGAAGCTTTCTTT. Its protein product is CAWSVGEDGNTEAFF.

The chain couples TRBV2 to TRBJ1-5; D uncertain. From germline, CDR1 is SNHLY and CDR2 FYNNEI. CDR3 length: 15 amino acids. V lost 3 bases, J lost 9 bases, and 18 bases lay in between. The CDR3 here is CASSEGQAFAGPQHF. DNA of the CDR3: TGTGCCAGCAGTGAGGGTCAGGCCTTCGCGGGGCCCCAGCATTTT.

V and J are TRBV28 and TRBJ1-4; D is possibly TRBD1 (6 bases). V lost 5 bases to trimming and J lost 2 bases, with 21 bases between them. Germline-derived CDR1 and CDR2 are MDHEN and SYDVKM. The CDR3 runs 18 residues. CDR3 in amino acids: CASSLSYRVVLTNEKLFF. Here the CDR3 DNA reads TGTGCCAGCAGTCTCAGCTACAGGGTCGTGTTGACTAATGAAAAACTGTTTTTT.

CDR3 region: CASSPIGGQGEKLFF. The CDR3 DNA reads as TGTGCCAGCAGCCCGATCGGGGGGCAGGGAGAAAAACTGTTTTTT. This chain links TRBV6-5 with TRBJ1-4; perhaps TRBD1 as D (6 bases). The germline CDR1 and CDR2 sequences are MNHEY and SVGAGI. This CDR3 has 15 residues. Trimming took 6 bases from V and 8 from J, leaving 19 bases between them.

J is TRBJ2-2 and V is TRBV7-2; 8 bases match TRBD1. This CDR3 spans 19 amino acids. Germline CDR1 reads SGHTA; CDR2 reads FQGNSA. The V segment lost 4 bases and the J segment 5 bases; nucleotides outside the gene matches: 18. As DNA, the CDR3 is TGTGCCAGCAGCTCGTCCCCGTCCGACAGGGGTGGGAGGACCGGGGAGCTGTTTTTT. Translating it yields CASSSSPSDRGGRTGELFF.

The chain has TRBV7-9 and TRBJ1-2, with 9 bases aligning to TRBD1. This CDR3 contains 15 residues. The V segment lost 6 bases and the J segment 3 bases; nucleotides outside the gene matches: 8. Germline V gives CDR1 SEHNR, CDR2 FQNEAQ (reference sequence). The CDR3 region is CASSTPGQGHYGYTF. The CDR3 bases are TGTGCCAGCAGTACTCCGGGACAGGGACACTATGGCTACACCTTC.

The DNA of the CDR3 is TGTGCTAGTGGTCCCGACTGTGGCGGCCAGCGCCATGAGCAGTTCTTC. This encodes CASGPDCGGQRHEQFF. V and J are TRBV12-5 and TRBJ2-1; D unclear. Germline V gene lookup returns CDR1 LGHNT and CDR2 FRNRAP. V was clipped by 5 bases and J by 8 bases, with 22 bases between them. The CDR3 contains 16 residues.

The V gene is TRBV30, the J gene TRBJ2-3; 8 nucleotides line up with TRBD2. The CDR3 has 15 residues. Trimming at V came to 2 bases and at J to 2 bases, leaving 6 bases not matched to a gene. Looked up from germline, CDR1 is GTSNPN and CDR2 is SVGIG (reference sequence). The CDR3 DNA follows: TGTGCCTGGAGTTTGACCGGGGGGGACACAGATACGCAGTATTTT. Its translation is CAWSLTGGDTDTQYF.

In the case of this clone: Other DNA sequences within the sample encode an identical CDR3. The CDR3: CASSQDPGEKLFF. The CDR3 DNA reads as TGCGCCAGCAGCCAAGATCCAGGTGAAAAACTGTTTTTT. This chain connects TRBV4-1 to TRBJ1-4; D uncertain. Germline CDR1 MGHRA, CDR2 YSYEKL. V was pared by 0 bases and J by 7 bases, with 6 bases between. The CDR3 covers 13 residues.

This sequence joins TRBV5-1 and TRBJ1-1; tentatively, D is TRBD1 (5 bases). The germline V and J ends were trimmed by 4 bases and 7 bases, with 14 bases remaining between them. The CDR3 is 13 residues long. Germline CDR1 is SGHRS and CDR2 is YFSETQ. As DNA, the CDR3 is TGCGCCAGCAGCGTCGGGGGAATCGGTGAAGCTTTCTTT. It encodes CASSVGGIGEAFF. The entire variable domain, with the rest obtained from reference TRBV5-1 and TRBJ1-1, is as follows: KAGVTQTPRYLIKTRGQQVTLSCSPISGHRSVSWYQQTPGQGLQFLFEYFSETQRNKGNFPGRFSGRQFSNSRSEMNVSTLELGDSALYLCASSVGGIGEAFFGQGTRLTVV.

The chain couples TRBV2 to TRBJ1-4, with D tentatively TRBD1 (5 bases). Germline V gene data show CDR1 as SNHLY and CDR2 as FYNNEI. The CDR3 spans 12 residues. The V gene lost 6 bases and the J gene lost 5 bases, with 7 bases spanning the gap. The CDR3 DNA reads as TGTGCCAGCAGGGGACTAAATGAAAAACTGTTTTTT. Residues: CASRGLNEKLFF.

The chain has TRBV5-1 and TRBJ1-2; 7 bases map to TRBD1. This CDR3 spans 14 amino acids. Germline-derived CDR1 and CDR2 are SGHRS and YFSETQ. The trim removed 4 bases at V and 4 bases at J, leaving 7 bases unmatched. CDR3 nucleotides: TGCGCCAGCAGCCCGAGACAGGGTACCTATGGCTACACCTTC. This encodes CASSPRQGTYGYTF.

The chain recombines TRBV7-9 with TRBJ2-3, with D possibly being TRBD1 (6 bases). The CDR3 is made up of 15 amino acids. Germline CDR1 is SEHNR and CDR2 is FQNEAQ (reference sequence). Trimming took off 1 base at V and 3 bases at J, with 11 bases between the two ends. Written as DNA, the CDR3 is TGTGCCAGCAGCTTAGGACAGGTGGAGACAGATACGCAGTATTTT. Translation gives CASSLGQVETDTQYF. The full variable domain, in which reference TRBV7-9 and TRBJ2-3 provide the parts outside the CDR3, is DTGVSQNPRHKITKRGQNVTFRCDPISEHNRLYWYRQTLGQGPEFLTYFQNEAQLEKSRLLSDRFSAERPKGSFSTLEIQRTEQGDSAMYLCASSLGQVETDTQYFGPGTRLTVL.

V usage is TRBV5-5 and J usage is TRBJ1-2; D is perhaps TRBD1 (5 bases). The CDR3 spans 12 residues. Trimming cost V 4 bases and J 7 bases, with 11 bases left between them. CDR1 is SGHKS, CDR2 YYEKEE, per germline (reference sequence). The CDR3 loop is CASSPGLGGYTF. CDR3 nucleotide sequence: TGTGCCAGCAGCCCAGGGTTAGGTGGCTACACCTTC.

The gene calls are TRBV2 and TRBJ2-4; D unclear. The CDR3 totals 16 residues. V was pared by 2 bases and J by 0 bases, with 11 bases between. CDR1 and CDR2 (germline): SNHLY, FYNNEI. The CDR3 DNA is TGTGCCAGCAGTGAATACCGGAGTTCAGCCAAAAACATTCAGTACTTC. Its translation is CASSEYRSSAKNIQYF.

This chain connects TRBV6-5 to TRBJ1-6; TRBD1 matches 10 bases. The CDR3 covers 13 residues. Unmatched junction bases numbered 1, after V lost 6 bases and J lost 8 bases. Per the germline V gene, CDR1 is MNHEY and CDR2 is SVGAGI. The CDR3 loop reads CASRDRGYSPLHF. In nucleotides, the CDR3 is TGTGCCAGCAGGGACAGGGGGTATTCACCCCTCCACTTT.

The rearrangement uses TRBV11-3 and TRBJ1-1; D not certain. V gave up 2 bases and J gave up 5 bases, with 9 bases separating them. The CDR3 spans 13 residues. Germline values: CDR1 SGHNT, CDR2 YENEEA. In nucleotides, the CDR3 is TGTGCCAGCAGCTTAACCCCCAGAACTGAAGCTTTCTTT. This sequence encodes CASSLTPRTEAFF. Looking up the rest from reference TRBV11-3 and TRBJ1-1 gives the full variable domain: EAGVVQSPRYKIIEKKQPVAFWCNPISGHNTLYWYLQNLGQGPELLIRYENEEAVDDSQLPKDRFSAERLKGVDSTLKIQPAELGDSAVYLCASSLTPRTEAFFGQGTRLTVV.

The chain has TRBV9 and TRBJ1-3; D is uncertain. V shed 0 bases and J shed 8 bases, with 9 bases lying between them. CDR3 length: 13 residues. The germline gives CDR1 SGDLS, CDR2 YYNGEE. For the CDR3, the DNA is TGTGCCAGCAGCGTAGCTTTTGCGGACACCATATATTTT. Amino acids: CASSVAFADTIYF.

V usage is TRBV6-1 and J usage is TRBJ2-5; TRBD2 matches 15 bases. In germline, CDR1 is MNHNS, CDR2 SASEGT. The trim removed 5 bases at V and 5 bases at J, leaving 6 bases unmatched. The CDR3 covers 16 residues. This chain's CDR3 is CASSKGTSGGQETQYF. The CDR3 nucleotides read TGTGCCAGCAGTAAAGGGACTAGCGGGGGGCAGGAGACCCAGTACTTC.

This clone was observed once. This chain uses TRBV5-6 with TRBJ2-7, with D unclear. Germline values: CDR1 SGHDT, CDR2 YYEEEE. CDR3 length: 12 residues. V was shortened by 3 bases and J by 3 bases, with 7 bases between the two germline ends. CDR3 in amino acids: CASSSFNYEQYF. The CDR3 DNA reads as TGTGCCAGCAGCTCCTTTAACTACGAGCAGTACTTC.

This clone was detected only once. This chain links TRBV6-5 with TRBJ2-7; 12 bases are shared with TRBD2. The germline V gene encodes CDR1 MNHEY and CDR2 SVGAGI. V was clipped by 6 bases and J by 6 bases; unmatched bases: 6. This CDR3 is 14 amino acids long. CDR3 sequence reads: CASRPPGLAGEQYF. The CDR3 DNA reads TGTGCCAGCAGGCCACCGGGACTAGCGGGCGAGCAGTACTTC.

This sequence joins TRBV30 and TRBJ1-2, with TRBD1 matching 9 bases. CDR1 and CDR2 from the germline V gene are GTSNPN and SVGIG (reference sequence). This CDR3 has 15 residues. The V segment lost 4 bases and the J segment 2 bases; nucleotides outside the gene matches: 8. The CDR3 sequence is CAWTTYRGRNYGYTF. In DNA form, the CDR3 reads TGTGCCTGGACCACCTACAGGGGGCGCAACTATGGCTACACCTTC.